The next 25 T cell receptor beta chains were all read from a single sample in a study of blood T cells in healthy people across ages. Next came a second PCR, run for about 6 to 12 cycles, which used a sample-barcoded 5' primer along with a J-beta primer mix. TCRdb redid the calling of the 5' RACE reads with MiXCR, one entry per CDR3 protein. The table records 800,000 to 950,000 distinct CDR3 sequences, roughly 28% of them present only once. The same specimen was also included in a second study, on T cells of mothers and their children.

Specimen: blood. The receptor set was obtained from a middle-aged woman in good health.

This sequence joins TRBV10-3 and TRBJ2-1, with TRBD2 matching over 9 bases. The CDR3 covers 15 residues. Trimming cost V 10 bases and J 9 bases; bases outside gene matches: 16. In germline, CDR1 is ENHRY, CDR2 SYGVKD. The CDR3 here is CASGVAGALAGEQFF. The CDR3 DNA is TGTGCCAGCGGGGTAGCGGGGGCGCTTGCCGGTGAGCAGTTCTTC.

This clonotype has at least ten counts. V is TRBV5-4 and J is TRBJ2-7; TRBD1 matches at 7 bases. The CDR3 covers 13 residues. J was trimmed by 7 bases and V by 3 bases; bases with no gene match: 7. Germline CDR1 and CDR2: SGHNT and YYREEE (reference sequence). CDR3 region: CASSSHLQGEQYF. Here the CDR3 DNA reads TGTGCCAGCAGCTCACACCTACAGGGGGAGCAGTACTTC.

This clonotype appeared a few times. This chain connects TRBV20-1 to TRBJ2-7, with D unclear. The V end was cut by 0 bases, the J end by 0 bases, with 12 bases between. The CDR3 runs 15 residues. Germline CDR1 is DFQATT and CDR2 is SNEGSKA (reference sequence). The DNA for the CDR3 is TGCAGTGCTAGAGAAGTTGTGGTGAGCTCCTACGAGCAGTACTTC. Amino acids: CSAREVVVSSYEQYF.

The rearrangement links TRBV28 to TRBJ2-5; 11 nucleotides line up with TRBD1. The CDR3 totals 15 residues. The germline CDR1 and CDR2 sequences are MDHEN and SYDVKM. V was clipped by 7 bases and J by 11 bases; unmatched bases: 15. The CDR3 bases are TGTGCCAGCACCCCCTTCAACGGACAGGGGGCCTCTCAGTACTTC. This gives the protein CASTPFNGQGASQYF.

This clonotype was seen many times. This chain uses TRBV28 with TRBJ2-7; TRBD1 or TRBD2 may be the D gene (5 bases each). The germline CDR1 and CDR2 sequences are MDHEN and SYDVKM. V lost 7 bases and J 0 bases, leaving 13 bases between the germline ends. The CDR3 loop spans 14 amino acids. Here the CDR3 reads CASTKWDASYEQYF. Written as DNA, the CDR3 is TGTGCCAGCACCAAGTGGGACGCCTCCTACGAGCAGTACTTC.

This clonotype was counted only a few times. The V call is TRBV5-1, the J call TRBJ2-7; D possibly matches TRBD1 or TRBD2 (5 bases each). CDR1 is SGHRS and CDR2 is YFSETQ in the germline V gene. The CDR3 has 14 amino acids. V gave up 6 bases and J gave up 0 bases, with 13 bases separating them. The CDR3 loop reads CASTPGTPSYEQYF. The CDR3 DNA is TGCGCCAGCACTCCCGGGACCCCCTCCTACGAGCAGTACTTC. Based on the CDR3 plus reference TRBV5-1 and TRBJ2-7, the full variable domain is KAGVTQTPRYLIKTRGQQVTLSCSPISGHRSVSWYQQTPGQGLQFLFEYFSETQRNKGNFPGRFSGRQFSNSRSEMNVSTLELGDSALYLCASTPGTPSYEQYFGPGTRLTVT.

J is TRBJ2-7 and V is TRBV20-1, with D tentatively TRBD1 (5 bases). In germline, CDR1 is DFQATT, CDR2 SNEGSKA (reference sequence). The CDR3 loop spans 13 amino acids. V lost 6 bases to trimming and J lost 6 bases, with 18 bases between them. The CDR3 sequence: CSAPRPWGSEQYF. The CDR3 DNA follows: TGCAGTGCACCTAGACCGTGGGGCTCCGAGCAGTACTTC.

The chain employs TRBV28 and TRBJ2-7, with 12 positions matching TRBD1. The V gene end was trimmed by 6 bases and the J gene end by 6 bases; junction bases not matched to a gene: 6. Germline values: CDR1 MDHEN, CDR2 SYDVKM. The length of the CDR3 is 14 residues. This CDR3 reads CASSPLGQGAEQYF. The DNA for the CDR3 is TGTGCCAGCAGCCCACTGGGACAGGGGGCCGAGCAGTACTTC.

This clonotype has only a few counts. A much larger clone lies one base from this, so it may be a read error. J is TRBJ2-5 and V is TRBV7-2; TRBD2 might be the D (7 bases). V lost 4 bases, J lost 11 bases, and 23 bases lay in between. Germline V lookup: CDR1 SGHTA, CDR2 FQGNSA. The CDR3 length is 15 residues. CDR3 sequence reads: CASSSRRGPTYGQYF. CDR3 bases: TGTGCCAGCAGCTCCCGGCGGGGGCCGACCTACGGGCAGTACTTC. Combining the CDR3 with reference TRBV7-2 and TRBJ2-5 gives the whole variable domain GAGVSQSPSNKVTEKGKDVELRCDPISGHTALYWYRQSLGQGLEFLIYFQGNSAPDKSGLPSDRFSAERTGGSVSTLTIQRTQQEDSAVYLCASSSRRGPTYGQYFGPGTRLLVL.

The gene calls are TRBV6-6 and TRBJ1-1, with a possible D match to TRBD1 (6 bases). Germline loops: CDR1 MNHNY, CDR2 SVGAGI (reference sequence). The CDR3 is made up of 14 amino acids. Trimming cost V 6 bases and J 1 base, with 12 bases left between them. The CDR3 is CASRETGANTEAFF. The CDR3 bases are TGTGCCAGCAGGGAGACAGGAGCGAACACTGAAGCTTTCTTT.

The genes are TRBV7-9 and TRBJ1-1, with D hard to call. The V end lost 5 bases, the J end lost 1 base, and 17 bases lay between the germline ends. The CDR3 length is 16 residues. Germline V gene sequence: CDR1 SEHNR, CDR2 FQNEAQ (reference sequence). CDR3 DNA: TGTGCCAGCAGCGATTCCCGGAACCAACGGAACACTGAAGCTTTCTTT. This codes for CASSDSRNQRNTEAFF.

This clonotype has just a few counts. This sequence may be a read error, since a much larger clone differs from it by one base. V and J are TRBV29-1 and TRBJ2-3; D is perhaps TRBD1 (5 bases). Germline V gene lookup returns CDR1 SQVTM and CDR2 ANQGSEA. Trimming shortened V by 2 bases and J by 4 bases, and 7 bases separated the two germline ends. The CDR3 runs to 12 residues. The CDR3 nucleotides are TGCAGCGTTGAACCAGGGCCAGATACGCAGTATTTT. Protein: CSVEPGPDTQYF.

As concerns this clonotype: A much larger clone differs from this one at a single base, so this may be a read error. The chain recombines TRBV10-3 with TRBJ2-7; D possibly uses TRBD1 or TRBD2 (6 bases each). The CDR3 loop spans 16 amino acids. Trimming left V 2 bases short and J 1 base short, with 15 bases between. Germline V gene lookup returns CDR1 ENHRY and CDR2 SYGVKD. CDR3 coding DNA: TGTGCCATCAGTGAGACAGGAGGGGGAGGTTCCTACGAGCAGTACTTC. Translating gives CAISETGGGGSYEQYF.

This clonotype has more than one count but fewer than ten. This chain joins TRBV7-2 and TRBJ2-5, with a weak D call TRBD1 (5 bases). Trimming cost V 2 bases and J 4 bases, with 14 bases left between them. This CDR3 comprises 15 residues. The V gene's germline CDR1 is SGHTA and CDR2 FQGNSA. The CDR3 nucleotides are TGTGCCAGCAGCTTACCCAGGGTTTGGGGAGAGACCCAGTACTTC. This sequence encodes CASSLPRVWGETQYF.

This clonotype has only a few counts. The chain combines TRBV28 with TRBJ2-5; 8 bases map to TRBD1. Judging by the DNA end, TRBJ2-7 fits better; the J call may be wrong. Per germline, CDR1 MDHEN and CDR2 SYDVKM. This CDR3 has 16 amino acids. The CDR3 nucleotides read TGTGCCAGCAGTTTATACAGGGGGTCTACGGCCTACGAGCAGTACTTC. Its translation is CASSLYRGSTAYEQYF.

This clonotype was seen ten or more times. The V and J genes are TRBV11-2 and TRBJ2-1; no firm D call. The CDR3 spans 13 residues. From germline, CDR1 is SGHAT and CDR2 FQNNGV. V was cut by 0 bases and J by 10 bases, with 10 bases left in between. This CDR3 is CASSLDLSGEQFF. The CDR3 region has the DNA TGTGCCAGCAGCTTAGATTTGAGTGGAGAGCAGTTCTTC.

This chain joins TRBV19 and TRBJ1-2; D remains unclear. Germline CDR1 LNHDA, CDR2 SQIVND (reference sequence). The ends were cut back, 5 bases at V and 4 bases at J, with 11 bases in the middle. The CDR3 extends over 13 amino acids. CDR3 in DNA: TGTGCCAGTAGTGAAACACCGACCTATGGCTACACCTTC. Translating gives CASSETPTYGYTF.

This sequence joins TRBV7-2 and TRBJ1-1; D uncertain. Germline-derived CDR1 and CDR2 are SGHTA and FQGNSA. Trimming took off 4 bases at V and 5 bases at J, with 8 bases between the two ends. CDR3 length equals 12 residues. The CDR3: CASSYASTEAFF. The CDR3 DNA reads TGTGCCAGCAGCTATGCCTCGACTGAAGCTTTCTTT.

The rearrangement joins TRBV7-2 to TRBJ2-4; no firm D call. The germline V gene has CDR1 SGHTA and CDR2 FQGNSA. The CDR3 runs 14 residues. The ends were cut back, 1 base at V and 13 bases at J, with 17 bases in the middle. The CDR3 region is CASSLDNIENEQYF. DNA for the CDR3: TGTGCCAGCAGCTTAGACAACATTGAAAATGAGCAGTACTTC.

This clonotype appeared a few times. This chain uses TRBV7-3 with TRBJ2-3; the D gene is possibly TRBD2 (6 bases). The CDR3 loop spans 14 amino acids. With 2 bases removed from V and 3 bases from J, the gap between germline ends came to 9 bases. Germline lookup yields CDR1 SGHTA and CDR2 FQGTGA. CDR3 DNA: TGTGCCAGCAGCTTAGGGGGGAAGACAGATACGCAGTATTTT. As protein: CASSLGGKTDTQYF. Looking up the rest from reference TRBV7-3 and TRBJ2-3 gives the full variable domain: GAGVSQTPSNKVTEKGKYVELRCDPISGHTALYWYRQSLGQGPEFLIYFQGTGAADDSGLPNDRFFAVRPEGSVSTLKIQRTERGDSAVYLCASSLGGKTDTQYFGPGTRLTVL.

Worth noting for this clonotype: This may come from a read error, since a much larger clone is one base off. This chain connects TRBV7-8 to TRBJ2-1, with 13 bases fitting TRBD2. The better agreement between TRBJ2-7 and the DNA end casts doubt on the J call. CDR3 length equals 16 residues. Germline-derived CDR1 and CDR2 are SGHVS and FQNEAQ. The CDR3 coding sequence is TGTGCCAGCAGCTTAGGACTAGCGGGGGGCCACAATGAGCAGTACTTC. Amino acids: CASSLGLAGGHNEQYF.

This clonotype was detected only a few times. The chain links TRBV4-2 to TRBJ2-7; 8 positions agree with TRBD2. The CDR3 covers 16 residues. V lost 0 bases to trimming and J lost 0 bases; unmatched junction nucleotides: 4. Germline V lookup: CDR1 LGHNA, CDR2 YNFKEQ. The CDR3 reads CASSQESGGSSYEQYF. DNA for the CDR3: TGTGCCAGCAGCCAAGAATCGGGGGGGAGCTCCTACGAGCAGTACTTC.

This clonotype was seen repeatedly, ten times or more. The V call is TRBV20-1, the J call TRBJ2-6, with 7 nucleotides matching TRBD1. Trimming cost V 7 bases and J 4 bases; bases outside gene matches: 10. In germline, CDR1 is DFQATT, CDR2 SNEGSKA (reference sequence). The CDR3 is made up of 15 amino acids. This CDR3 reads CSVPTGTVGANVLTF. The DNA of the CDR3 is TGCAGTGTTCCGACAGGGACGGTGGGGGCCAACGTCCTGACTTTC.

The chain uses TRBV3-1 and TRBJ1-2; D remains ambiguous. CDR1 is LGHDT, CDR2 YNNKEL, per germline (reference sequence). The CDR3 is made up of 16 amino acids. V was shortened by 0 bases and J by 2 bases, with 13 bases between the two germline ends. CDR3 in amino acids: CASSQDLLRGNYGYTF. CDR3 in DNA: TGTGCCAGCAGCCAAGATCTACTCAGAGGCAACTATGGCTACACCTTC.

Regarding this clonotype: A read error may explain this, as a much larger clone is one base away. The V and J genes are TRBV27 and TRBJ2-7; 10 bases agree with TRBD1. CDR1 is MNHEY, CDR2 SMNVEV, per germline (reference sequence). The CDR3 is 15 amino acids. J was trimmed by 4 bases and V by 0 bases; bases with no gene match: 3. The CDR3 coding sequence is TGTGCCAGCAGTTTATCGAGGACAGGGGGGTACGAGCAGTACTTC. Encoded protein: CASSLSRTGGYEQYF.